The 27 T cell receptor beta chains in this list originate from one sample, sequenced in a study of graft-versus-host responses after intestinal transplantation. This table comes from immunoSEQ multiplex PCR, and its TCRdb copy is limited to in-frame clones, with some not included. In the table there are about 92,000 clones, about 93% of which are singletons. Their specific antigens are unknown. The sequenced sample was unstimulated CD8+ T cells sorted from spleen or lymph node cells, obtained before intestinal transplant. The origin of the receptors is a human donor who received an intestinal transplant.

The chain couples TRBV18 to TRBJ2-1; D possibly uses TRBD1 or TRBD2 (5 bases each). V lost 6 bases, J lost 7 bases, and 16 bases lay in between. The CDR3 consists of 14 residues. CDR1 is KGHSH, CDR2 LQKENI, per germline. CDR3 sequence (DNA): TGTGCCAGCTCCACTTACGGGGCTGGGAATGAGCAGTTCTTC. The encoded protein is CASSTYGAGNEQFF.

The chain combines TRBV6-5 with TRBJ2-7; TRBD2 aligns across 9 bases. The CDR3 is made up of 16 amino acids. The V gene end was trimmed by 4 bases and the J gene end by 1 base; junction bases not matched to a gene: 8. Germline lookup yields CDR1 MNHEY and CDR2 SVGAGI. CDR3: CASSWTGAGGSYEQYF. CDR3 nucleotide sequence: TGTGCCAGCAGTTGGACCGGGGCGGGAGGGTCCTACGAGCAGTACTTC.

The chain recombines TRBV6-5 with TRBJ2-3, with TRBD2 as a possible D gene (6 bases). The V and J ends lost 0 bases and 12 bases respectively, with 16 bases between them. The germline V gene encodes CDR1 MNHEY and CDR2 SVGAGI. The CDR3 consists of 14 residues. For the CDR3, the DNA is TGTGCCAGCAGTTACTCGGGGGGTGTACGAGGACAGTATTTT. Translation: CASSYSGGVRGQYF.

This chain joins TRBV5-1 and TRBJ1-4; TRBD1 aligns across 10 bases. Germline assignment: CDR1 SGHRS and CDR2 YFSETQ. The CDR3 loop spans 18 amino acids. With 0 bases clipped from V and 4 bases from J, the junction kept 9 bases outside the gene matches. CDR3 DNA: TGCGCCAGCAGCTTGGGAATTGACGGGACAGGGGATAATGAAAAACTGTTTTTT. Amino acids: CASSLGIDGTGDNEKLFF.

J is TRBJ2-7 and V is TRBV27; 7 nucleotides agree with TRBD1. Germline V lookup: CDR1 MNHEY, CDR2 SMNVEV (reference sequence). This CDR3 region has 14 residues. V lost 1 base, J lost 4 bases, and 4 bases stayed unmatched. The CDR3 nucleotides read TGTGCCAGCAGTTTATTCCAGGGGGTGTACGAGCAGTACTTC. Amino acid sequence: CASSLFQGVYEQYF.

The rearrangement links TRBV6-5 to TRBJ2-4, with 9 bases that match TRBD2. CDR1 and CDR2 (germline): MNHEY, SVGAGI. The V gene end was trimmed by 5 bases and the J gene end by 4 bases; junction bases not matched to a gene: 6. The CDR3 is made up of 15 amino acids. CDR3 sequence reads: CASSPLAGGKNIQYF. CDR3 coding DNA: TGTGCCAGCAGTCCTCTCGCGGGGGGGAAAAACATTCAGTACTTC.

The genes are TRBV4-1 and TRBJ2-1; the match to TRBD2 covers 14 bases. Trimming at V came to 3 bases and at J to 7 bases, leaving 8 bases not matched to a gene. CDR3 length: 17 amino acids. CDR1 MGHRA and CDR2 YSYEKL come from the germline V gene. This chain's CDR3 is CASSQGTGLAGENEQFF. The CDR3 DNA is TGCGCCAGCAGCCAGGGGACGGGACTAGCGGGAGAGAATGAGCAGTTCTTC.

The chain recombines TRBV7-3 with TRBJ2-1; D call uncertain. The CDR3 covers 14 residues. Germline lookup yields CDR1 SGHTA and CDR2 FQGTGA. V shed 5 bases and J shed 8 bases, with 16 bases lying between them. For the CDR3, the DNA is TGTGCCAGCAGCCCAATCGGTGAGGACGATGAGCAGTTCTTC. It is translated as CASSPIGEDDEQFF.

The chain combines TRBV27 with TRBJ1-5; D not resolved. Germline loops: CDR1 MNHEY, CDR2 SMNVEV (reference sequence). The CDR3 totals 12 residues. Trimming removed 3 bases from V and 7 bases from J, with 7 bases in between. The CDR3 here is CASSLPGQPQHF. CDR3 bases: TGTGCCAGCAGTTTGCCAGGCCAGCCCCAGCATTTT.

CDR3 coding DNA: TGCGCCAGCAGCCAAGTTGGGGGCAGGGACCCCTCCTACGAGCAGTACTTC. This sequence encodes CASSQVGGRDPSYEQYF. The J gene is TRBJ2-7, the V gene TRBV4-1; tentatively, D is TRBD1 (6 bases). V shed 1 base and J shed 0 bases, with 16 bases lying between them. The CDR3 is 17 residues long. Germline V gene sequence: CDR1 MGHRA, CDR2 YSYEKL.

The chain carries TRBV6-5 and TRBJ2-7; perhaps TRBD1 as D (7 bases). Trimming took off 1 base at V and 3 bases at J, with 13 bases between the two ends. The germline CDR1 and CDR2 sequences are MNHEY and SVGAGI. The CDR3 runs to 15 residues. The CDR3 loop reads CASSYLSGGRYEQYF. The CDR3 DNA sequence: TGTGCCAGCAGTTACTTATCAGGGGGGCGCTACGAGCAGTACTTC.

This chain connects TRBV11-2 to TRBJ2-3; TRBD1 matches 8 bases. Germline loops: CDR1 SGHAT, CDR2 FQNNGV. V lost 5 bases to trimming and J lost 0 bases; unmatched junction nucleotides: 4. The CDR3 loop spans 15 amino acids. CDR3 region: CASSSWDRSTDTQYF. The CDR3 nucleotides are TGTGCCAGCAGCAGCTGGGACAGGAGCACAGATACGCAGTATTTT. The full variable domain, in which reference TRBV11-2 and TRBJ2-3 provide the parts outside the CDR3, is EAGVAQSPRYKIIEKRQSVAFWCNPISGHATLYWYQQILGQGPKLLIQFQNNGVVDDSQLPKDRFSAERLKGVDSTLKIQPAKLEDSAVYLCASSSWDRSTDTQYFGPGTRLTVL.

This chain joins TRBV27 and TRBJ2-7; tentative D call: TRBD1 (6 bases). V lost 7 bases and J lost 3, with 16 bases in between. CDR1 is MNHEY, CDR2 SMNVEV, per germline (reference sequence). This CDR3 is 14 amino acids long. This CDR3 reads CASTIPRTDYEQYF. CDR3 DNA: TGTGCCAGCACTATCCCCCGGACAGACTACGAGCAGTACTTC.

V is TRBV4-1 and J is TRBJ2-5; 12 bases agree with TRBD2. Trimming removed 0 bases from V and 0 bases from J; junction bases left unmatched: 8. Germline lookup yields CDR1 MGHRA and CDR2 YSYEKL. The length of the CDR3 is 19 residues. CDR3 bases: TGCGCCAGCAGCCAAGAAGGGATCCGGACTAGCGGGAACCAAGAGACCCAGTACTTC. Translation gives CASSQEGIRTSGNQETQYF.

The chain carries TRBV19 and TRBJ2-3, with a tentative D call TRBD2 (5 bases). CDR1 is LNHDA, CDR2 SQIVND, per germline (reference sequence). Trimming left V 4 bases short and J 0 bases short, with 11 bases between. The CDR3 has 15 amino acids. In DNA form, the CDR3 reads TGTGCCAGTAGTAATACCCCTAGCAGCACAGATACGCAGTATTTT. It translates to CASSNTPSSTDTQYF.

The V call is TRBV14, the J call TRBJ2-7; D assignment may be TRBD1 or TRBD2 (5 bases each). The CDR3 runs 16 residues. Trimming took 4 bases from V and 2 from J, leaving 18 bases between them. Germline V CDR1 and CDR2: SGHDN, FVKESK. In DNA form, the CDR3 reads TGTGCCAGCAGCCCTCCGGGGCAGGCCACCCCCTACGAGCAGTACTTC. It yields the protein CASSPPGQATPYEQYF.

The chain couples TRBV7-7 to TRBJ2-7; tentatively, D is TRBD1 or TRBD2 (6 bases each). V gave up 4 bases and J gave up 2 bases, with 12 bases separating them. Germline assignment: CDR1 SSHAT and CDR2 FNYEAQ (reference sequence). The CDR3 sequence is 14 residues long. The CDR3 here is CASSYAGQPYEQYF. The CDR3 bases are TGTGCCAGCAGCTACGCGGGACAACCCTACGAGCAGTACTTC.

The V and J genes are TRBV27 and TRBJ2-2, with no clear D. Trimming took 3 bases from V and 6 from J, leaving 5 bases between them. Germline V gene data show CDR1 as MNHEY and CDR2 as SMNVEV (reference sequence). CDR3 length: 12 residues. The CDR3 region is CASSFVSGELFF. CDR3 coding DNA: TGTGCCAGCAGTTTTGTGTCCGGGGAGCTGTTTTTT.

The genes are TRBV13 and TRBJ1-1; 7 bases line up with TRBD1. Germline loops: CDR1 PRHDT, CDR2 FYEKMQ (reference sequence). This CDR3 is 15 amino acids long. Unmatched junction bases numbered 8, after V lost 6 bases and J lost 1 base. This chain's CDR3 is CASSQGQGGNTEAFF. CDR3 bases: TGTGCCAGCAGTCAGGGCCAGGGGGGGAACACTGAAGCTTTCTTT.

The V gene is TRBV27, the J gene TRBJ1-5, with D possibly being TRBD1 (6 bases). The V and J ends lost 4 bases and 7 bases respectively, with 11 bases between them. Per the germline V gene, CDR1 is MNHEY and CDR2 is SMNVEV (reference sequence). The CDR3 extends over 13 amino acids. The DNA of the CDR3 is TGTGCCAGCAGTTCGGGGGCTGGACAGCCCCAGCATTTT. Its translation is CASSSGAGQPQHF.

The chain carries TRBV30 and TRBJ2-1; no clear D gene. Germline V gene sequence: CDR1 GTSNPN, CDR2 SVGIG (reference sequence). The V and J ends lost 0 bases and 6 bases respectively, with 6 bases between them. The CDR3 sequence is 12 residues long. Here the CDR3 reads CAWSVNVNEQFF. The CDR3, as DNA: TGTGCCTGGAGTGTAAACGTCAATGAGCAGTTCTTC.

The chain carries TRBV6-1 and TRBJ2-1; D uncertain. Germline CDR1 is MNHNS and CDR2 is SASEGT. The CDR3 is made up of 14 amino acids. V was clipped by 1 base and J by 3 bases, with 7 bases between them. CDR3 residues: CASSEEDGYNEQFF. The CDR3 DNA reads TGTGCCAGCAGTGAAGAAGACGGCTACAATGAGCAGTTCTTC.

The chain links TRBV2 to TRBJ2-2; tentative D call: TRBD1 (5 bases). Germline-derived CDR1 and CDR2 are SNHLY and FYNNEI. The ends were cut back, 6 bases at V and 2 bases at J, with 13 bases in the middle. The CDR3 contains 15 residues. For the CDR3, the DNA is TGTGCCAGCAGCCCTTTCAGGGAAAACACCGGGGAGCTGTTTTTT. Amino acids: CASSPFRENTGELFF.

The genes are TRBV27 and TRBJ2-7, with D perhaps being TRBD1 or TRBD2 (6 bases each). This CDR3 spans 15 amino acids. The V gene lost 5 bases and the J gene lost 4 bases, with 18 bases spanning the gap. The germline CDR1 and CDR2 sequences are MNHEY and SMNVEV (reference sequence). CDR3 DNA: TGTGCCAGCAGTATACAGGGATGGGGAGGATACGAGCAGTACTTC. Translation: CASSIQGWGGYEQYF.

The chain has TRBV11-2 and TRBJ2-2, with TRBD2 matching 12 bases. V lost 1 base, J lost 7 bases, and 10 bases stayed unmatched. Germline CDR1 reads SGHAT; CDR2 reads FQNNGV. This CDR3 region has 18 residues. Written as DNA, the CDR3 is TGTGCCAGCAGCTTAGTGAGACTAGCGGGGGCCCACGGCGGGGAGCTGTTTTTT. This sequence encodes CASSLVRLAGAHGGELFF.

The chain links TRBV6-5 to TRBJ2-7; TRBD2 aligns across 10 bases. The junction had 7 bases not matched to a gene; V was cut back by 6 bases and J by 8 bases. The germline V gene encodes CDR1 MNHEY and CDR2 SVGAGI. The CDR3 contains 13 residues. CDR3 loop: CASRTSGMEKQYF. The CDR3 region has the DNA TGTGCCAGCAGAACTAGCGGGATGGAGAAGCAGTACTTC.

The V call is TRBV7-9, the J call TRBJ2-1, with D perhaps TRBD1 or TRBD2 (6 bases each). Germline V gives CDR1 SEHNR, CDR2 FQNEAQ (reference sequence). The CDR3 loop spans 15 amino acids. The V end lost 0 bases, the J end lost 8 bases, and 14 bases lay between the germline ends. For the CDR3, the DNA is TGTGCCAGCAGCTTAGCGGGGGGCCTCGGGGATGAGCAGTTCTTC. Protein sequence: CASSLAGGLGDEQFF.